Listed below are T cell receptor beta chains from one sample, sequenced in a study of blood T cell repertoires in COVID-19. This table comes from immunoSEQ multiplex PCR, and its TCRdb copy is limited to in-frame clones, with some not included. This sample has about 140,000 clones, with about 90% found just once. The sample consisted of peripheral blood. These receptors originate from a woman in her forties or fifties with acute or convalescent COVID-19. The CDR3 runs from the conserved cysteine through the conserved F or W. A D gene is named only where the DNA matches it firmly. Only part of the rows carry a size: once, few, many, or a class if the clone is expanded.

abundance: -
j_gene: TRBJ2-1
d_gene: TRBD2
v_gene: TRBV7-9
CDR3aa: CASFRLAGNEQFF
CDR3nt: TGTGCCAGCTTCCGACTAGCGGGAAATGAGCAGTTCTTC

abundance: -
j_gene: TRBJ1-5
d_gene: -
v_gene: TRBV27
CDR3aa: CASSFRGSNQPQHF
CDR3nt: TGTGCCAGCAGTTTCAGGGGTAGCAATCAGCCCCAGCATTTT

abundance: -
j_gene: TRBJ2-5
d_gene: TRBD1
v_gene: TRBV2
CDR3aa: CASRVTGVLETQYF
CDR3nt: TGTGCCAGCAGAGTAACAGGGGTGTTGGAGACCCAGTACTTC

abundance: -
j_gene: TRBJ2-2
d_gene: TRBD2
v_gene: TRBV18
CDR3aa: CASSPRTSLNTGELFF
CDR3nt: TGTGCCAGCTCACCCCGGACTAGCCTGAACACCGGGGAGCTGTTTTTT

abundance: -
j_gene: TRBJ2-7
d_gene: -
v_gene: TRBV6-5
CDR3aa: CASSPDRSSYEQYF
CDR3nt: TGTGCCAGCAGTCCAGACAGGAGCTCCTACGAGCAGTACTTC

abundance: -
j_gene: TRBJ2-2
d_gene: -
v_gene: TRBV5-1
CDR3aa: CASSLLMGPSGELFF
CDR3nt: TGCGCCAGCAGCCTCTTAATGGGGCCGTCCGGGGAGCTGTTTTTT

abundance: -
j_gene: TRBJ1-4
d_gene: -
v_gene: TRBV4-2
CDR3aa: CASSQERDISEKLFF
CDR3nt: TGTGCCAGCAGCCAAGAGAGGGACATCTCTGAAAAACTGTTTTTT

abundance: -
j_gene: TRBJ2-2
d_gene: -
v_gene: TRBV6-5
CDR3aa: CAVQGRPNTGELFF
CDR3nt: TGTGCCGTTCAAGGCAGGCCGAACACCGGGGAGCTGTTTTTT

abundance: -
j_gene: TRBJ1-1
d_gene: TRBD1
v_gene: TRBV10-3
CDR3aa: CAIGPGQLNTEAFF
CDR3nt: TGTGCCATCGGGCCGGGACAGCTGAACACTGAAGCTTTCTTT

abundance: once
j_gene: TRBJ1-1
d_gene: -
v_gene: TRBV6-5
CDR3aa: CASSYRGAEAFF
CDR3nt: TGTGCCAGCAGTTACAGAGGAGCTGAAGCTTTCTTT

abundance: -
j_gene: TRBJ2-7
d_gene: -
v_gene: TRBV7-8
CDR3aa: CASHIGSSYEQYF
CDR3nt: TGTGCCAGCCACATCGGGAGCTCCTACGAGCAGTACTTC

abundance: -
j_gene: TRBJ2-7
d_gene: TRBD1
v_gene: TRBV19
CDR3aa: CASSPYRPPGQGAYEQYF
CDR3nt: TGTGCCAGTAGTCCTTATAGACCGCCGGGACAGGGGGCCTACGAGCAGTACTTC

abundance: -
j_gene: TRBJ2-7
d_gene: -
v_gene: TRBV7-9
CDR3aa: CASSLSVGAGNEQYF
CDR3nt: TGTGCCAGCAGCTTATCGGTGGGGGCCGGCAACGAGCAGTACTTC

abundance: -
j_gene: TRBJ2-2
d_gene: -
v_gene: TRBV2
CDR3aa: CASSSTRANTGELFF
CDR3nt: TGTGCCAGTTCGAGTACCCGGGCGAACACCGGGGAGCTGTTTTTT

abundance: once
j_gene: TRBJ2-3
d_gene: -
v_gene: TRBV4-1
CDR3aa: CASSQEQRPSTDTQYF
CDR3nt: TGCGCCAGCAGCCAAGAACAGCGGCCTAGCACAGATACGCAGTATTTT

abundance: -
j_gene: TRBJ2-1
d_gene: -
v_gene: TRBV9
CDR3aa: CASSVALRDSSYNEQFF
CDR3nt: TGTGCCAGCAGCGTAGCTTTGAGGGACTCCTCCTACAATGAGCAGTTCTTC

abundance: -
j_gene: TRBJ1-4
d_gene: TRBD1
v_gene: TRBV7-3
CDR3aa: CASSLTGDRNEKLFF
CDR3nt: TGTGCCAGCAGCTTAACGGGGGACAGGAATGAAAAACTGTTTTTT

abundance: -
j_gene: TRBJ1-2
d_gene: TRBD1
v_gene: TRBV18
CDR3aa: CASSAGTEYSNYGYTF
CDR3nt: TGTGCCAGCTCGGCCGGGACAGAATATTCTAACTATGGCTACACCTTC

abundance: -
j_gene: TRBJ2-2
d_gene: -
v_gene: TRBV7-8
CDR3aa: CASSLGGWELFF
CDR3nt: TGTGCCAGCAGCTTGGGGGGTTGGGAGCTGTTTTTT

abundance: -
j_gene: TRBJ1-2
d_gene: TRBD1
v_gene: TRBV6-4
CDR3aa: CASSDSGQIGRGGYTF
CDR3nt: TGTGCCAGCAGTGACTCGGGACAGATCGGACGTGGCGGCTACACCTTC

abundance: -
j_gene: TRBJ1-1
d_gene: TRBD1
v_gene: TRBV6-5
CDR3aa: CASSYGTAKAFF
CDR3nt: TGTGCCAGCAGTTACGGGACAGCCAAAGCTTTCTTT

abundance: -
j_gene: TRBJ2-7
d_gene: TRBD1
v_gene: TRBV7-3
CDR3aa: CASSLSAGTGGRFHEQYF
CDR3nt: TGTGCCAGCAGCTTATCCGCCGGGACAGGGGGCCGGTTCCACGAGCAGTACTTC

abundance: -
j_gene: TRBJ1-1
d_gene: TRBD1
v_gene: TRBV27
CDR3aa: CASSSNPRGYGNTEAFF
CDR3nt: TGTGCCAGCAGTTCGAATCCCAGGGGGTATGGGAACACTGAAGCTTTCTTT

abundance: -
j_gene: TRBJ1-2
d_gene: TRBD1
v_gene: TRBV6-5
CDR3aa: CASSSWDSWGYTF
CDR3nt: TGTGCCAGCAGTTCCTGGGACAGCTGGGGCTACACCTTC